This T cell receptor beta chain comes out of a study of regulatory T cells in long-lasting Graves disease. Study-level points and caveats: Accuracy may have been reduced by the small sample size. Relative to new patients (roughly 950), persistent patients exhibited greater sharing of public clonotypes (around 3,000). Persistent disease exhibited a predilection for TRBV28, TRBJ1-2 and TRBJ2-5. Persistent Graves' patients had lower TCR diversity than newly diagnosed ones.

Germline V CDR1 and CDR2: SNHLY, FYNNEI. Trimming shortened V by 1 base and J by 11 bases, and 8 bases separated the two germline ends. CDR3 length: 11 residues. The sample's time point: newly diagnosed GD, antithyroid drugs for less than 3 months. After RNA was extracted from PBMCs, the TCR library was made from it. Ten or more counts support this clonotype. What it binds is unknown. Arm-PCR of CDR3 regions and iRepertoire HTBI primers were the basis on which TCR beta libraries were built. TCRdb re-called the multiplex PCR reads through MiXCR, storing one row per CDR3 protein. The repertoire includes around 450,000 distinct CDR3 sequences, about 15% of them detected once, and approximately 7.6% sits in the top ten. These data are also associated with another study on T cells in Graves' hyperthyroidism and ophthalmopathy.

The material was peripheral blood mononuclear cells (PBMCs), obtained at new diagnosis, from a patient treated with antithyroid drugs. The receptor comes from a woman in her 40s with Graves disease. This chain links TRBV2 with TRBJ1-1; D ambiguous. The CDR3 loop reads CASSEGEFAFF. The CDR3 nucleotides are TGTGCCAGCAGTGAAGGAGAGTTTGCTTTCTTT.